The sequence of this T cell receptor beta chain was determined in a study of cytomegalovirus exposure and HLA in healthy donors. V lost 4 bases, J lost 3 bases, and 9 bases stayed unmatched. Germline values: CDR1 SGHRS, CDR2 YFSETQ. The CDR3 runs to 17 residues. With 60 Vbeta and 13 Jbeta primers, the PCR was carried out. Method: immunoSEQ multiplex PCR; TCRdb's copy keeps in-frame clones and lacks some. The sample records 100,000 to 150,000 clones, about three quarters being singletons. This rearrangement joins TRBV5-1 to TRBJ2-2; 10 nucleotides align to TRBD1. Sequences were obtained from PBMCs. The origin of this receptor is a man aged 30 to 39 in good health and CMV-seronegative. The CDR3 DNA is TGCGCCAGCAGCCCCCTCGACAGGGGGCGGTACACCGGGGAGCTGTTTTTT. Its translation: CASSPLDRGRYTGELFF.